This T cell receptor beta chain is drawn from a study of CD8+CD57+ T cells in acquired aplastic anemia. Broader study findings: Comparison of patients with controls identified nearly 30 shared CD8+ CDR3 sequences.

Sequencing was done on patients that had shown CD8+CD57+ cell expansion by flow cytometry. All participating patients were living with severe acquired aplastic anemia. This clonotype was found a few times. Its antigen is currently unknown. Genomic DNA was employed as the template in profiling TCR beta VDJ and CDR3. TCRdb independently ran MiXCR on the reads; one entry per CDR3 protein. The data show under 500,000 distinct CDR3 sequences, under 40% seen once. Material for sequencing was sorted CD4+, CD8+, or CD8+CD57+ T cells (not recorded which) from PBMCs. This clonotype originated in a human donor with aplastic anemia.

The CDR3 region is CASSRRQGSTDTQYF. CDR3 in DNA: TGCGCCAGCAGCAGGCGACAGGGCTCCACAGATACGCAGTATTTT. V usage is TRBV5-1 and J usage is TRBJ2-3; 7 positions agree with TRBD1. V shed 4 bases and J 2 bases; nucleotides not matched to a gene: 7. The length of the CDR3 is 15 residues. Per the germline V gene, CDR1 is SGHRS and CDR2 is YFSETQ.